This is a list of T cell receptor beta chains from one sample in a study of cytomegalovirus exposure and HLA in healthy donors. Method: immunoSEQ multiplex PCR; TCRdb's copy keeps in-frame clones and lacks some. The table includes some 87,000 clones, almost 80% detected once. Sample: PBMCs. These receptors were obtained from a woman in her 40s in good health and CMV-seropositive. CDR3s include the opening cysteine and the closing phenylalanine or tryptophan. D genes are given only for firm matches. The size field is filled for only some rows; it gives once, few, many or a size class.

D	V	J	size	CDR3	DNA
.	TRBV10-2	TRBJ1-2	few	CASSDSAGAGGYTF	TGCGCCAGCAGTGACTCGGCAGGGGCAGGTGGCTACACCTTC
TRBD2	TRBV7-2	TRBJ2-1	.	CASSLRGRAFSEQFF	TGTGCCAGCAGCTTACGCGGGAGGGCCTTTAGTGAGCAGTTCTTC
.	TRBV30	TRBJ1-6	.	CACHRESSYNSPLHF	TGTGCCTGCCACCGGGAAAGCTCCTATAATTCACCCCTCCACTTT
TRBD2	TRBV29-1	TRBJ2-1	.	CSVVPLAGKTYNEQFF	TGCAGCGTTGTGCCCCTAGCGGGAAAAACCTACAATGAGCAGTTCTTC
TRBD2	TRBV28	TRBJ2-7	.	CASTTPGLGTYEQYF	TGTGCCAGCACTACCCCGGGACTAGGGACCTACGAGCAGTACTTC
TRBD1	TRBV29-1	TRBJ1-1	.	CSVARQLGTVTEAFF	TGCAGCGTTGCCCGACAACTAGGGACAGTCACTGAAGCTTTCTTT
.	TRBV4-1	TRBJ2-5	.	CASSLNIRGETQYF	TGCGCCAGCAGCCTAAACATTCGAGGGGAGACCCAGTACTTC
TRBD2	TRBV5-1	TRBJ2-1	.	CASSSWTSGAYNEQFF	TGCGCCAGCAGCTCCTGGACTAGCGGGGCATACAATGAGCAGTTCTTC
.	TRBV6-1	TRBJ1-5	.	CASSEEGVRGNQPQHF	TGTGCCAGCAGTGAAGAGGGAGTCCGAGGCAATCAGCCCCAGCATTTT
TRBD1	TRBV7-6	TRBJ2-2	.	CASSLRVGTDTGELFF	TGTGCCAGCAGCTTACGGGTTGGGACAGACACCGGGGAGCTGTTTTTT